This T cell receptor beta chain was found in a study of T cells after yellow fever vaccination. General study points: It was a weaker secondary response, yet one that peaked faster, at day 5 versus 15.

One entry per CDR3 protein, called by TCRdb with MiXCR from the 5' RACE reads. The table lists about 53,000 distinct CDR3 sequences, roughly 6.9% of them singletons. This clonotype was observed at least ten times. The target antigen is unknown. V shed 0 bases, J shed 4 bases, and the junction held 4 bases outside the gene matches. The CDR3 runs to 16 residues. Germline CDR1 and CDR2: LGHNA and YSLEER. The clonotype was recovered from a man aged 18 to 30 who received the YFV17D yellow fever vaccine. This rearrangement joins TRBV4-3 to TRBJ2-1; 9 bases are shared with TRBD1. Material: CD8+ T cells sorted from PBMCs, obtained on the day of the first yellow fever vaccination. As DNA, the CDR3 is TGCGCCAGCAGCCAAGAGAGTGGACAGGGGTACAATGAGCAGTTCTTC. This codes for CASSQESGQGYNEQFF.